This TCR beta chain was recovered during a study of CD8+CD57+ T cells in acquired aplastic anemia. In patients chosen for sequencing, flow cytometry had shown CD8+CD57+ cell expansion. The enrolled patients all had severe acquired aplastic anemia. Therapy had not been given to patients before blood sampling. The TCR beta profiling, which covered VDJ combination and CDR3 sequence, was carried out using genomic DNA as the template. Each CDR3 protein gets one entry after TCRdb re-called the reads with MiXCR. The sample gives just over 450,000 distinct CDR3 sequences, over 25% of which show up once; under 0.95% is in the top ten. Trimming took 5 bases from V and 1 from J, leaving 11 bases between them. Germline loops: CDR1 SEHNR, CDR2 FQNEAQ (reference sequence). CDR3 length: 14 residues. General study findings and limits: Patients and controls turned out to have 25 to 30 CD8+ CDR3 sequences in common.

As concerns this clonotype: Its antigen remains unknown.

Sequenced sample: sorted CD4+, CD8+, or CD8+CD57+ T cells (not recorded which) from PBMCs. The chain has TRBV7-9 and TRBJ1-1; D call uncertain. This clonotype was obtained from a human donor with aplastic anemia. CDR3 nucleotide sequence: TGTGCCAGCAGCCTAGAGAGAGCGAACACTGAAGCTTTCTTT. It translates to CASSLERANTEAFF. The entire variable domain, with the rest obtained from reference TRBV7-9 and TRBJ1-1, is as follows: DTGVSQNPRHKITKRGQNVTFRCDPISEHNRLYWYRQTLGQGPEFLTYFQNEAQLEKSRLLSDRFSAERPKGSFSTLEIQRTEQGDSAMYLCASSLERANTEAFFGQGTRLTVV.